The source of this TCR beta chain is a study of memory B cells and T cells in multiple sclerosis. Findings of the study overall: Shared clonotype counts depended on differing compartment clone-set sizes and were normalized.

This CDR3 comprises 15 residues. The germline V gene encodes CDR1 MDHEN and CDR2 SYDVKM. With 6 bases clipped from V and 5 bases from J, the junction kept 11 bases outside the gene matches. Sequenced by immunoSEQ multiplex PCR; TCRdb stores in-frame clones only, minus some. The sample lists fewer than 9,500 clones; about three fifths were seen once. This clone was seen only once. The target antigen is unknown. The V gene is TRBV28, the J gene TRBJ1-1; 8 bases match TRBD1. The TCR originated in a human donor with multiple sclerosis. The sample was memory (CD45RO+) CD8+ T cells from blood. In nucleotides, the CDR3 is TGTGCCAGCAGCCCGGACAGGGATGGATTGACTGAAGCTTTCTTT. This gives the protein CASSPDRDGLTEAFF.